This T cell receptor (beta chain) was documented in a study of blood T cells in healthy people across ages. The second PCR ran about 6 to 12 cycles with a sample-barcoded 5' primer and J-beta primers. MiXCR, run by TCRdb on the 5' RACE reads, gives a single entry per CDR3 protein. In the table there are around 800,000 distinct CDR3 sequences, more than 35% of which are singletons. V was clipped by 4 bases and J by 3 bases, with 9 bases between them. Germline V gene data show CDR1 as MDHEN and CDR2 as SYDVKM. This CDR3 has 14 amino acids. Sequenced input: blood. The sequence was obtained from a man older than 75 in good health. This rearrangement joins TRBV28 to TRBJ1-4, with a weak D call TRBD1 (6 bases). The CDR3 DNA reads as TGTGCCAGCAGTTGGGGGGCCCCTAATGAAAAACTGTTTTTT. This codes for CASSWGAPNEKLFF.